This T cell receptor beta chain was identified during a study of blood T cell repertoires in COVID-19. Study-level information: COVID-19 samples collected from the United States, Italy and Spain covered acute and convalescent phases. T cells, B-cell-depleted T cells, or PBMCs provided the cDNA or gDNA that served as material.

The CDR3 spans 15 residues. Using immunoSEQ multiplex PCR, the repertoire was profiled, and TCRdb retains in-frame clones only, with some absent. The sample has 180,000 or so clones, under 85% seen once; the top ten hold about 1.2%. V is TRBV21-1 and J is TRBJ1-1; the D call of TRBD1 is as the table states it, not checked on the DNA. TRBV21-1 corresponds to a pseudogene. The sequence came from a man in his sixties who had recovered from COVID-19. The specimen was peripheral blood. The CDR3 nucleotides are TGTGCCAGCAGCAAAGTTGGCCTACAGTCACCTGAAGCTTTCTTT. Protein: CASSKVGLQSPEAFF.